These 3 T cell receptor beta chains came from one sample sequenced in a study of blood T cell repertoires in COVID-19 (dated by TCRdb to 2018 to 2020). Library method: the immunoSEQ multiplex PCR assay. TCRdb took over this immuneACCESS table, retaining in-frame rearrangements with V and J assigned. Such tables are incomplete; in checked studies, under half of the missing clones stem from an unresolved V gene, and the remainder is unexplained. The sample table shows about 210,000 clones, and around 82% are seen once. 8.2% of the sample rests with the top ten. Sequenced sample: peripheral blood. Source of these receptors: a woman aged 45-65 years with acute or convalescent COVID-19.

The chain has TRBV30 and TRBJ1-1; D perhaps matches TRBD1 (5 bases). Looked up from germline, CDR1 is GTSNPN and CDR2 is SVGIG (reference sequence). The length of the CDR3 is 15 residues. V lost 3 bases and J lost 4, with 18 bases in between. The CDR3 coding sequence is TGTGCCTGGAGCCCAACGGGACCGGGGGTCACTGAAGCTTTCTTT. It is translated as CAWSPTGPGVTEAFF.

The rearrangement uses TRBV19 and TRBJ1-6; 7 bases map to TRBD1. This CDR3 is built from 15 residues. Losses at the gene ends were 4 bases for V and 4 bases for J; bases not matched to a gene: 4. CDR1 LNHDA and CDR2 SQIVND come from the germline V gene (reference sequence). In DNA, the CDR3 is TGTGCCAGTAGTACCCAGGGGGGATATAATTCACCCCTCCACTTT. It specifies CASSTQGGYNSPLHF.

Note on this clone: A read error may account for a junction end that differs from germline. CDR3 protein: CASSEEALGADTQYF. DNA for the CDR3: TGTGCCAGCAGCGAAGAAGCGCTAGGGGCAGATACGCAGTATTTT. The V gene is TRBV2, the J gene TRBJ2-3; TRBD1 might be the D (5 bases). This CDR3 region has 15 residues. Germline-derived CDR1 and CDR2 are SNHLY and FYNNEI.